The 14 T cell receptor beta chains reported below all come from one sample, sequenced in a study of beta chain features in type 1 diabetes (dated by TCRdb to 2016 to 2019). Libraries were built with the immunoSEQ multiplex PCR assay. The entire amount of isolated RNA was reverse transcribed using the High Capacity cDNA Reverse Transcription Kit, so the sequenced TCRB transcripts were expressed ones. TCRdb re-hosts the immuneACCESS table, in-frame sequences only. Its copies lack some clones; in the studies checked, an unresolved V gene accounts for under half of them, and the cause for the rest is not known. In all, the sample holds some 150,000 clones, and approximately 10% of those were seen once. The ten largest make up roughly 2% of the sample. Sequencing used central memory CD4+ T cells from blood. Every receptor here comes from a man aged 18 to 30 in good health.

This clone was seen a handful of times. J is TRBJ1-2 and V is TRBV6-5; D is ambiguous. This CDR3 contains 13 residues. The V end was cut by 8 bases, the J end by 4 bases, with 14 bases between. Germline loops: CDR1 MNHEY, CDR2 SVGAGI. The DNA of the CDR3 is TGTGCCAGCTCCTTCCGGGGTGGCTATGGCTACACCTTC. The encoded protein is CASSFRGGYGYTF.

The table lists this clone with a few counts. The J gene is TRBJ1-1, the V gene TRBV7-8; D is unclear. This CDR3 spans 13 amino acids. Germline lookup yields CDR1 SGHVS and CDR2 FQNEAQ. Trimming shortened V by 3 bases and J by 0 bases, and 5 bases separated the two germline ends. The CDR3 region has the DNA TGTGCCAGCAGCTTTACGATGAACACTGAAGCTTTCTTT. It translates to CASSFTMNTEAFF.

This clone was detected only a few times. This chain joins TRBV14 and TRBJ2-3; D uncertain. Germline loops: CDR1 SGHDN, CDR2 FVKESK. This CDR3 has 12 residues. V gave up 5 bases and J gave up 6 bases, with 9 bases separating them. Here the CDR3 DNA reads TGTGCCAGCAGCTCGAGCGTTGATACGCAGTATTTT. This sequence encodes CASSSSVDTQYF.

This clone was seen a few times. The rearrangement joins TRBV4-3 to TRBJ2-3; possibly TRBD1 or TRBD2 for D (5 bases each). Trimming took 5 bases from V and 8 from J, leaving 14 bases between them. The CDR3 is made up of 13 amino acids. Germline-derived CDR1 and CDR2 are LGHNA and YSLEER. CDR3 amino acids: CASSGRDLGTQYF. CDR3 sequence (DNA): TGCGCCAGCAGCGGCCGGGACCTGGGTACGCAGTATTTT.

The CDR3 nucleotides read TGTGCCAGCAGCTTCCGGACAGGGGTCCAAGAGACCCAGTACTTC. Its protein is CASSFRTGVQETQYF. The chain carries TRBV5-4 and TRBJ2-5; 9 nucleotides align to TRBD1. V was pared by 2 bases and J by 1 base, with 3 bases of the junction left unmatched. Germline values: CDR1 SGHNT, CDR2 YYREEE (reference sequence). The CDR3 is made up of 15 amino acids.

This clone showed up just a few times. The chain links TRBV6-6 to TRBJ2-3; D is uncertain. Trimming removed 6 bases from V and 4 bases from J, with 8 bases in between. CDR3 size: 12 residues. Germline V CDR1 and CDR2: MNHNY, SVGAGI (reference sequence). CDR3 region: CASSFMPDTQYF. The CDR3 nucleotides read TGTGCCAGCAGCTTTATGCCAGATACGCAGTATTTT.

In its sample, this clone was seen a few times. V is TRBV5-6 and J is TRBJ2-2, with unresolved D. Between the trimmed V and J ends, which lost 0 bases and 5 bases, there was a span of 8 bases. Germline CDR1 and CDR2: SGHDT and YYEEEE. CDR3 length equals 14 residues. CDR3 in DNA: TGTGCCAGCAGCTTGGAGGTGCTTACCGGGGAGCTGTTTTTT. Translating gives CASSLEVLTGELFF.

The V and J genes are TRBV4-3 and TRBJ2-3; D possibly corresponds to TRBD2 (6 bases). Germline CDR1 LGHNA, CDR2 YSLEER. The CDR3 contains 14 residues. V lost 1 base and J 6 bases, leaving 11 bases between the germline ends. The DNA of the CDR3 is TGCGCCAGCAGCCAAGTTGGAGGGGAGGATACGCAGTATTTT. It encodes CASSQVGGEDTQYF.

The CDR3 DNA reads TGTGCCAGCAGCTTAACTCAGGGCTCTGGGGCCAACGTCCTGACTTTC. Translating it yields CASSLTQGSGANVLTF. The chain has TRBV7-3 and TRBJ2-6; tentative D call: TRBD1 (5 bases). Germline loops: CDR1 SGHTA, CDR2 FQGTGA. V was cut by 0 bases and J by 0 bases, with 6 bases left in between. The CDR3 totals 16 residues.

The V call is TRBV7-9, the J call TRBJ2-5, with 7 bases lining up with TRBD2. The CDR3 contains 10 residues. From germline, CDR1 is SEHNR and CDR2 FQNEAQ (reference sequence). V was clipped by 5 bases and J by 10 bases; unmatched bases: 1. The DNA for the CDR3 is TGTGCCAGCAGCCCGGGAGGCCAGTACTTC. As protein: CASSPGGQYF.

V is TRBV5-6 and J is TRBJ2-2; the D is unclear. V was cut by 4 bases and J by 5 bases, with 9 bases left in between. The CDR3 is 13 amino acids. CDR1 and CDR2 (germline): SGHDT, YYEEEE. The CDR3 region has the DNA TGTGCCAGCAGCGGCCCTGGGACCGGGGAGCTGTTTTTT. Its translation is CASSGPGTGELFF.

This clone came up a few times. The J gene is TRBJ2-7, the V gene TRBV19; 11 nucleotides line up with TRBD2. Germline V lookup: CDR1 LNHDA, CDR2 SQIVND (reference sequence). Trimming took 3 bases from V and 6 from J; bases not matched to a gene: 4. The CDR3 totals 14 residues. CDR3 loop: CASSIWLAGGEQYF. The DNA of the CDR3 is TGTGCCAGTAGTATCTGGCTAGCGGGAGGCGAGCAGTACTTC. Supplemented by reference TRBV19 and TRBJ2-7, the full variable domain reads DGGITQSPKYLFRKEGQNVTLSCEQNLNHDAMYWYRQDPGQGLRLIYYSQIVNDFQKGDIAEGYSVSREKKESFPLTVTSAQKNPTAFYLCASSIWLAGGEQYFGPGTRLTVT.

V is TRBV7-2 and J is TRBJ2-7; no clear D. V lost 4 bases to trimming and J lost 6 bases, with 10 bases between them. Germline CDR1 and CDR2: SGHTA and FQGNSA. The CDR3 is 12 residues long. The CDR3 coding sequence is TGTGCCAGCAGCTCGACACCGCTCGAGCAGTACTTC. It encodes CASSSTPLEQYF.

The chain combines TRBV7-3 with TRBJ2-5; a weak D match, TRBD1 (6 bases). CDR1 and CDR2 (germline): SGHTA, FQGTGA. V was trimmed by 0 bases and J by 0 bases, leaving 8 bases between them. The CDR3 is 15 amino acids. CDR3 amino acids: CASSLTRDNQETQYF. DNA of the CDR3: TGTGCCAGCAGCTTAACGAGGGACAACCAAGAGACCCAGTACTTC.